Only a few counts were recorded for the clone carrying this T cell receptor (beta chain). Antigen specificity is unknown. Germline loops: CDR1 MDHEN, CDR2 SYDVKM. The CDR3 has 14 residues. V was cut by 3 bases and J by 4 bases, with 11 bases left in between. This record comes from a study of beta chain features in type 1 diabetes. Study-wide results and caveats: More deletions and fewer insertions at VDJ junctions were found in patients with type 1 diabetes. An over-representation of cells with high TCR expression could result from cDNA sequencing. A greater similarity of naive, central memory and Treg TCRB repertoires was seen among patients than among healthy donors.

cDNA synthesis used the whole RNA isolate, giving expressed TCRB sequences. Here immunoSEQ multiplex PCR was the method, and the copy in TCRdb shows in-frame clones only, minus some. This sample yields roughly 610,000 clones, of which roughly a sixth are seen a single time; around 0.095% belongs to the top ten. Each donor gave one heparinised blood draw averaging about 100 mL. The chain joins TRBV28 to TRBJ2-3; D not certain. The sequence was obtained from a man in his late teens or twenties in good health. Sequenced: naive CD4+ T cells from blood. CDR3 sequence: CASSFARAPDTQYF. The CDR3 coding sequence is TGTGCCAGCAGTTTCGCCCGAGCCCCAGATACGCAGTATTTT.